The T cell receptor (beta chain) under discussion was sequenced for a study of chemoradiotherapy in HPV16-positive cancers. The germline V gene encodes CDR1 SGHVS and CDR2 FQNEAQ. The ends were cut back, 1 base at V and 2 bases at J, with 9 bases in the middle. This CDR3 spans 14 amino acids. Data came from immunoSEQ multiplex PCR; TCRdb stores just in-frame clones and leaves some out. There are about 39,000 clones in the sample; more than 75% occur only once, and under 5.5% lies in the top ten. Study outcomes and limitations: Better recurrence-free survival went with HPV-responsive T-cell expansion in HPV16-positive patients.

Remarks on this clone: Its antigen is currently unknown.

V usage is TRBV7-8 and J usage is TRBJ2-7; D gene ambiguous. The sequence was obtained from a human donor with HPV-associated anogenital cancer. The source was blood, collected from a patient who underwent chemoradiotherapy. CDR3 DNA sequence: TGTGCCAGCAGCTTAGTAGCAGGCCCCTACGAGCAGTACTTC. As protein: CASSLVAGPYEQYF.